These 20 T cell receptor beta chains came from one sample sequenced in a study of molecular identifiers for immune sequencing clone quantification. A single record per CDR3 protein comes from TCRdb applying MiXCR to the PCR reads. The table includes 460,000 or so distinct CDR3 sequences, 25% detected once. Sequencing input: naive CD8+ T cells from blood, with Jurkat cell RNA spiked in. Subset in this sample: FACS-sorted CD8+CD4-CCR7+CD45RA+ naive T cells. The receptors originated from a human donor in good health. Some libraries in this study had Jurkat cell RNA spiked in.

This clonotype was seen a handful of times. The V and J genes are TRBV7-9 and TRBJ1-5; D is perhaps TRBD1 (5 bases). Trimming took 5 bases from V and 6 from J, leaving 14 bases between them. The CDR3 spans 14 residues. Germline assignment: CDR1 SEHNR and CDR2 FQNEAQ (reference sequence). The CDR3 sequence: CASSPPGASQPQHF. CDR3 bases: TGTGCCAGCAGCCCCCCTGGGGCAAGTCAGCCCCAGCATTTT.

Many counts were recorded for this clonotype. The CDR3 region is CASSRTGERDQPQHF. Here the CDR3 DNA reads TGTGCCAGCAGCCGGACCGGGGAGAGGGATCAGCCCCAGCATTTT. This chain joins TRBV14 and TRBJ1-5; D is ambiguous. The V end lost 4 bases, the J end lost 5 bases, and 15 bases lay between the germline ends. The V gene's germline CDR1 is SGHDN and CDR2 FVKESK. This CDR3 has 15 residues. Full variable domain (rest looked up from reference TRBV14 and TRBJ1-5): EAGVTQFPSHSVIEKGQTVTLRCDPISGHDNLYWYRRVMGKEIKFLLHFVKESKQDESGMPNNRFLAERTGGTYSTLKVQPAELEDSGVYFCASSRTGERDQPQHFGDGTRLSIL.

The chain employs TRBV28 and TRBJ2-1, with 9 bases lining up with TRBD2. Germline CDR1 MDHEN, CDR2 SYDVKM. The CDR3 length is 19 residues. The V gene end was trimmed by 3 bases and the J gene end by 6 bases; junction bases not matched to a gene: 18. The CDR3 loop is CASSLGVSSGRMLGNEQFF. The CDR3 coding sequence is TGTGCCAGCAGTTTGGGCGTCAGTAGCGGGAGAATGTTAGGCAATGAGCAGTTCTTC.

This chain joins TRBV7-9 and TRBJ2-7; 9 bases are shared with TRBD2. Looked up from germline, CDR1 is SEHNR and CDR2 is FQNEAQ (reference sequence). The CDR3 loop spans 15 amino acids. The ends lost 5 bases at V and 4 bases at J; junction bases unmatched: 9. CDR3 region: CASSVSSGIGYEQYF. The CDR3 region has the DNA TGTGCCAGCAGCGTCTCTAGCGGGATTGGTTACGAGCAGTACTTC.

Notes on this clonotype: This may come from a read error, since a much larger clone is one base off. CDR3 residues: CASGFSRQGGQPQHF. The DNA of the CDR3 is TGTGCCAGCGGTTTTTCCCGACAGGGGGGCCAGCCCCAGCATTTT. This rearrangement joins TRBV6-5 to TRBJ1-5; 9 nucleotides align to TRBD1. V shed 8 bases, J shed 7 bases, and the junction held 12 bases outside the gene matches. Germline CDR1 MNHEY, CDR2 SVGAGI. The CDR3 is 15 residues long.

This chain joins TRBV10-3 and TRBJ1-1; D is uncertain. CDR3 size: 14 residues. Germline values: CDR1 ENHRY, CDR2 SYGVKD. V was clipped by 3 bases and J by 1 base, with 9 bases between them. DNA for the CDR3: TGTGCCATCAGTGACCAGAAATGGAACACTGAAGCTTTCTTT. Encoded protein: CAISDQKWNTEAFF.

This clonotype was recorded at least ten times. DNA of the CDR3: TGTGCCAGCAGCCAAGGCGACAGCTCCCATCCTAGCACAGATACGCAGTATTTT. It yields the protein CASSQGDSSHPSTDTQYF. This sequence joins TRBV14 and TRBJ2-3; TRBD1 might be the D (5 bases). The V end lost 1 base, the J end lost 0 bases, and 17 bases lay between the germline ends. This CDR3 has 18 residues. Germline-derived CDR1 and CDR2 are SGHDN and FVKESK.

Notes on this clonotype: One base away lies a much larger clone, so this may be a sequencing read error. The chain recombines TRBV14 with TRBJ2-5; 10 nucleotides match TRBD2. Germline CDR1 is SGHDN and CDR2 is FVKESK. CDR3 size: 16 residues. V was clipped by 5 bases and J by 0 bases; unmatched bases: 6. As DNA, the CDR3 is TGTGCCAGCAGCTCCCATAGCGGGGGGCACCAAGAGACCCAGTACTTC. Translation gives CASSSHSGGHQETQYF.

The chain employs TRBV28 and TRBJ1-5; D gene ambiguous. Germline V gene data show CDR1 as MDHEN and CDR2 as SYDVKM. The CDR3 is 11 amino acids. Trimming left V 5 bases short and J 9 bases short, with 8 bases between. In DNA, the CDR3 is TGTGCCAGCAGTCCCGGGAGGCCCCAGCATTTT. Translation: CASSPGRPQHF.

The J gene is TRBJ1-2, the V gene TRBV6-1; D unresolved. V was trimmed by 0 bases and J by 10 bases, leaving 12 bases between them. CDR1 MNHNS and CDR2 SASEGT come from the germline V gene. The CDR3 is 13 residues long. The CDR3 DNA reads TGTGCCAGCAGTGAAGCGGGGTACAAGAACTACACCTTC. It is translated as CASSEAGYKNYTF.

The count of this clonotype is one. V usage is TRBV27 and J usage is TRBJ1-1; D is ambiguous. The CDR3 extends over 12 amino acids. V lost 6 bases and J lost 3, with 8 bases in between. Germline V CDR1 and CDR2: MNHEY, SMNVEV (reference sequence). The CDR3 protein is CASRTVYTEAFF. The CDR3 coding sequence is TGTGCCAGCAGAACAGTGTACACTGAAGCTTTCTTT.

In regard to this clonotype: This sequence may be a read error, since a much larger clone differs from it by one base. The chain recombines TRBV20-1 with TRBJ1-1; 7 bases are a match to TRBD1. Germline values: CDR1 DFQATT, CDR2 SNEGSKA (reference sequence). The V segment lost 5 bases and the J segment 6 bases; nucleotides outside the gene matches: 15. The CDR3 sequence is 15 residues long. The CDR3 reads CSAVTGARYISEAFF. The CDR3 nucleotides are TGCAGTGCTGTCACAGGGGCCAGGTATATCTCTGAAGCTTTCTTT.

V gene TRBV4-3 combines with J gene TRBJ1-2; tentative D call: TRBD1 (6 bases). Germline V gene sequence: CDR1 LGHNA, CDR2 YSLEER. The V gene lost 0 bases and the J gene lost 4 bases, with 12 bases spanning the gap. The CDR3 has 15 amino acids. CDR3 protein: CASSQDTGAVYGYTF. The CDR3 DNA reads as TGCGCCAGCAGCCAAGATACGGGGGCGGTCTATGGCTACACCTTC.

Of note for this clonotype: This may stem from a read error, because a much larger clone lies one nucleotide away. The chain carries TRBV30 and TRBJ2-1, with D possibly being TRBD1 (6 bases). The germline V gene encodes CDR1 GTSNPN and CDR2 SVGIG (reference sequence). The CDR3 sequence is 15 residues long. CDR3 DNA sequence: TGTGCCTGGAGCCCAACAGGGTTATCCTACAAAGAGCAGTTCTTC. This translates into CAWSPTGLSYKEQFF.

The table lists this clonotype with a few counts. The V call is TRBV28, the J call TRBJ2-3, with 7 positions matching TRBD1. Germline CDR1 MDHEN, CDR2 SYDVKM. The trim removed 4 bases at V and 3 bases at J, leaving 10 bases unmatched. The CDR3 loop spans 16 amino acids. The CDR3 here is CASSSNLMTGTDTQYF. In DNA form, the CDR3 reads TGTGCCAGCAGTTCTAACTTAATGACAGGGACAGATACGCAGTATTTT.

This clonotype occurred many times. The V and J genes are TRBV28 and TRBJ1-1, with D unresolved. The CDR3 contains 15 residues. Trimming pared 3 bases from V and 3 bases from J, leaving 14 bases between. Germline loops: CDR1 MDHEN, CDR2 SYDVKM. The CDR3 DNA sequence: TGTGCCAGCAGTTTCGCTCTGGTAAGGGACACTGAAGCTTTCTTT. The encoded protein is CASSFALVRDTEAFF.

The chain joins TRBV2 to TRBJ2-4; D ambiguous. From germline, CDR1 is SNHLY and CDR2 FYNNEI. V was clipped by 10 bases and J by 0 bases, with 10 bases between them. The CDR3 totals 13 residues. The CDR3 nucleotides are TGTGCCACCTTAGGCTTAGCCAAAAACATTCAGTACTTC. It translates to CATLGLAKNIQYF.

This clonotype was detected once. This may be a read error: a much more frequent sequence differs by one nucleotide. J is TRBJ2-4 and V is TRBV19, with a tentative D call TRBD2 (6 bases). Germline V gene lookup returns CDR1 LNHDA and CDR2 SQIVND (reference sequence). There are 15 residues in the CDR3. CDR3 amino acids: CANSIGSRGENIQYF. The CDR3 DNA is TGTGCCAATAGTATAGGATCGCGCGGGGAAAACATTCAGTACTTC.

This clonotype was seen a few times. The chain joins TRBV30 to TRBJ2-2; D is possibly TRBD1 (6 bases). Germline CDR1 and CDR2: GTSNPN and SVGIG (reference sequence). The CDR3 runs 16 residues. V was shortened by 3 bases and J by 4 bases, with 18 bases between the two germline ends. CDR3 DNA: TGTGCCTGGAGCGAACTCCCGGGACATCTCACCGGGGAGCTGTTTTTT. As protein: CAWSELPGHLTGELFF.

This clonotype was counted between two and nine times. The DNA for the CDR3 is TGTGCCAGCACCCTTATGGGAGGGAGACCTGAAGCTTTCTTT. This codes for CASTLMGGRPEAFF. The chain recombines TRBV6-6 with TRBJ1-1, with D unresolved. The CDR3 totals 14 residues. CDR1 MNHNY and CDR2 SVGAGI come from the germline V gene (reference sequence). With 7 bases removed from V and 6 bases from J, the gap between germline ends came to 18 bases.